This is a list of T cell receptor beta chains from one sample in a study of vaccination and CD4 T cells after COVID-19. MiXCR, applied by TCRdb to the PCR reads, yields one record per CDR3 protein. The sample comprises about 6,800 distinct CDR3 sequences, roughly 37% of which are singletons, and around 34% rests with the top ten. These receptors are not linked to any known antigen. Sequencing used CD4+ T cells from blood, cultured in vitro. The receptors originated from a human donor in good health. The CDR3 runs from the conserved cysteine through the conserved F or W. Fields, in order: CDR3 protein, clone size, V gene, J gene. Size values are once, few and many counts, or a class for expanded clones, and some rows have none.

CDR3aa: CSAPFGQGTHTEAFF; abundance: -; v_gene: TRBV20-1; j_gene: TRBJ1-1
CDR3aa: CASSLGQGMETQYF; abundance: -; v_gene: TRBV12-3/TRBV12-4; j_gene: TRBJ2-5
CDR3aa: CSANRGGYEQYF; abundance: -; v_gene: TRBV20-1; j_gene: TRBJ2-7
CDR3aa: CASSRGPETNTRELFF; abundance: once; v_gene: TRBV5-1; j_gene: TRBJ2-2
CDR3aa: CSARDSSGYETYNEQFF; abundance: few; v_gene: TRBV20-1; j_gene: TRBJ2-1
CDR3aa: CASGWTSLSYEQYF; abundance: few; v_gene: TRBV19; j_gene: TRBJ2-7
CDR3aa: CASTTGGSSYNEQFF; abundance: -; v_gene: TRBV7-3; j_gene: TRBJ2-1
CDR3aa: CASSRTIGTGKSYTF; abundance: few; v_gene: TRBV19; j_gene: TRBJ1-2
CDR3aa: CASSDSNRYGYTF; abundance: -; v_gene: TRBV6-4; j_gene: TRBJ1-2
CDR3aa: CSARGVTSGRDYNEQFF; abundance: few; v_gene: TRBV20-1; j_gene: TRBJ2-1
CDR3aa: CASSWYTGELFF; abundance: few; v_gene: TRBV6-5; j_gene: TRBJ2-2
CDR3aa: CASSIRGPSTDTQYF; abundance: few; v_gene: TRBV19; j_gene: TRBJ2-3
CDR3aa: CSARDPRSPYNEQFF; abundance: few; v_gene: TRBV20-1; j_gene: TRBJ2-1
CDR3aa: CASSRLAETNTGELFF; abundance: -; v_gene: TRBV27; j_gene: TRBJ2-2
CDR3aa: CASSFAPTGGRHSPLHF; abundance: few; v_gene: TRBV7-8; j_gene: TRBJ1-6
CDR3aa: CASSQDGTSGAYNEQFF; abundance: -; v_gene: TRBV4-2; j_gene: TRBJ2-1
CDR3aa: CAASSGTANTEAFF; abundance: -; v_gene: TRBV15; j_gene: TRBJ1-1
CDR3aa: CASSEVLAGTDTQYF; abundance: -; v_gene: TRBV6-1; j_gene: TRBJ2-3
CDR3aa: CASSGGQGRAETQYF; abundance: few; v_gene: TRBV5-3; j_gene: TRBJ2-5
CDR3aa: CASSQATTEAFF; abundance: -; v_gene: TRBV28; j_gene: TRBJ1-1
CDR3aa: CSARDLKSGSQPDTQYF; abundance: few; v_gene: TRBV20-1; j_gene: TRBJ2-3
CDR3aa: CSALQGISNQPQHF; abundance: few; v_gene: TRBV20-1; j_gene: TRBJ1-5
CDR3aa: CASSWKTSGRGGELFF; abundance: -; v_gene: TRBV5-1; j_gene: TRBJ2-2
CDR3aa: CASSLNGRANEQFF; abundance: few; v_gene: TRBV7-3; j_gene: TRBJ2-1
CDR3aa: CASIPLEGGDAEAFF; abundance: -; v_gene: TRBV5-1; j_gene: TRBJ1-1
CDR3aa: CSARDAVMGTGELFF; abundance: few; v_gene: TRBV20-1; j_gene: TRBJ2-2
CDR3aa: CASSAVALGDRDRYNEQFF; abundance: -; v_gene: TRBV27; j_gene: TRBJ2-1
CDR3aa: CASTGGQGANQPQHF; abundance: few; v_gene: TRBV6-1; j_gene: TRBJ1-5
CDR3aa: CATSDPRDALYNEQFF; abundance: few; v_gene: TRBV24-1; j_gene: TRBJ2-1
CDR3aa: CASSLGASGRHEQYF; abundance: few; v_gene: TRBV11-3; j_gene: TRBJ2-7
CDR3aa: CASKQAGGANQPQHF; abundance: -; v_gene: TRBV6-1; j_gene: TRBJ1-5
CDR3aa: CASSGGGLSYEQYF; abundance: medium-sized; v_gene: TRBV6-1; j_gene: TRBJ2-7
CDR3aa: CSVSRRSSYEQYF; abundance: -; v_gene: TRBV29-1; j_gene: TRBJ2-7
CDR3aa: CSARLSKNNYGYTF; abundance: few; v_gene: TRBV20-1; j_gene: TRBJ1-2
CDR3aa: CSATAGNRGTQYF; abundance: few; v_gene: TRBV20-1; j_gene: TRBJ2-5
CDR3aa: CASRSVGGPGELFF; abundance: -; v_gene: TRBV5-4; j_gene: TRBJ2-2
CDR3aa: CSVDGVEGSYEQYF; abundance: few; v_gene: TRBV29-1; j_gene: TRBJ2-7
CDR3aa: CASSSRGAGGAGELFF; abundance: few; v_gene: TRBV7-6; j_gene: TRBJ2-2
CDR3aa: CASSSGIGYGYTF; abundance: few; v_gene: TRBV7-2; j_gene: TRBJ1-2
CDR3aa: CASSQPTGPGANVLTF; abundance: few; v_gene: TRBV4-3; j_gene: TRBJ2-6
CDR3aa: CATSETGHELASYNEQFF; abundance: few; v_gene: TRBV24-1; j_gene: TRBJ2-1